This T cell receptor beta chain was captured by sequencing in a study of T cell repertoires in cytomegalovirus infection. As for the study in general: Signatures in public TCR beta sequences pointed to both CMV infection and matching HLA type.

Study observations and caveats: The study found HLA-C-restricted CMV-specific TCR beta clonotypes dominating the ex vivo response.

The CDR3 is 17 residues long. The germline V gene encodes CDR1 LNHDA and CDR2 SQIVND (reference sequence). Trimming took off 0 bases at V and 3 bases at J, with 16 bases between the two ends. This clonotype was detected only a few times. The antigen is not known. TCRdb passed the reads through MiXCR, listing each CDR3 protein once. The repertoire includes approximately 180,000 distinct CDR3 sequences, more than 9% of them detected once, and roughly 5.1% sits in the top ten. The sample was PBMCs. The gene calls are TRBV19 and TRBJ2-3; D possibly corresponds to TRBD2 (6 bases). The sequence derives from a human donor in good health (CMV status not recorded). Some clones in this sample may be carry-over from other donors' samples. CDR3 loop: CASSIDLGGTRTDTQYF. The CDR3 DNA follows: TGTGCCAGTAGTATAGATCTTGGGGGGACCAGAACAGATACGCAGTATTTT.